This T cell receptor (beta chain) originates from a study of blood T cell repertoires in COVID-19. The V and J ends lost 5 bases and 7 bases respectively, with 18 bases between them. The germline V gene has CDR1 MGHRA and CDR2 YSYEKL. The CDR3 totals 15 residues. TCRdb's copy holds only in-frame clones and misses some; the assay was immunoSEQ multiplex PCR. The sample includes more than 25,000 clones, roughly 90% of them seen just once. The TCR was taken from a woman between 35 and 50 years old with active or convalescent COVID-19. The gene calls are TRBV4-1 and TRBJ2-1, with D maybe TRBD2 (6 bases). Specimen: peripheral blood. The CDR3 here is CASSNSEVGGNEQFF. CDR3 coding DNA: TGCGCCAGCAGCAATAGCGAGGTTGGAGGGAATGAGCAGTTCTTC.